The rows below give T cell receptor beta chains drawn from one sample of a study of T cells after yellow fever vaccination. Via MiXCR, TCRdb re-called the 5' RACE reads, giving one row per CDR3 protein. The table records 200,000 to 300,000 distinct CDR3 sequences, over 10% of them present only once. Sequenced here: CD4+ T cells sorted from PBMCs, sampled 45 days after the yellow fever booster vaccination. The receptors were sampled from a man in his thirties or forties who received the YFV17D yellow fever vaccine. Both conserved end residues are part of each CDR3. Fields, in order: clone size, V gene, J gene, D gene, CDR3 DNA, CDR3 protein. D genes are given only for firm matches. Part of the rows lack a size; the others show once, few, many or a class for expanded clones.

clone_size: -
v_call: TRBV5-1
j_call: TRBJ2-7
d_call: -
cdr3_nt: TGCGCCAGCAGCTTGTGGGCCTCGTCGGGCAAGAGCTACGAGCAGTACTTC
cdr3_aa: CASSLWASSGKSYEQYF

clone_size: few
v_call: TRBV5-4
j_call: TRBJ2-1
d_call: TRBD2
cdr3_nt: TGTGCCAGCAGCGGGGGACTAGACTCCTACAATGAGCAGTTCTTC
cdr3_aa: CASSGGLDSYNEQFF

clone_size: few
v_call: TRBV28
j_call: TRBJ2-7
d_call: -
cdr3_nt: TGTGCCAGCAGTTTGTCCAGGCTCTACGAGCAGTACTTC
cdr3_aa: CASSLSRLYEQYF

clone_size: few
v_call: TRBV20-1
j_call: TRBJ1-5
d_call: -
cdr3_nt: TGCAGTGCTTACCGGGACGGCCTACTAAATCAGCCCCAGCATTTT
cdr3_aa: CSAYRDGLLNQPQHF

clone_size: few
v_call: TRBV6-1
j_call: TRBJ2-1
d_call: -
cdr3_nt: TGTGCCAGCAGACCGGGAAGTAGCTCCTACAATGAGCAGTTCTTC
cdr3_aa: CASRPGSSSYNEQFF

clone_size: few
v_call: TRBV9
j_call: TRBJ2-5
d_call: -
cdr3_nt: TGTGCCAGCAGCGTAGGGGGTCAAAGCATAGAAGCGACCCAGTACTTC
cdr3_aa: CASSVGGQSIEATQYF

clone_size: few
v_call: TRBV18
j_call: TRBJ2-7
d_call: -
cdr3_nt: TGTGCCAGCTCACTAAAACCGGGTCAGGGAGCCTACGAGCAGTACTTC
cdr3_aa: CASSLKPGQGAYEQYF

clone_size: -
v_call: TRBV18
j_call: TRBJ2-3
d_call: TRBD2
cdr3_nt: TGTGCCAGCTCCCTCGGGACTAGCGCTAAGGGGGATACGCAGTATTTT
cdr3_aa: CASSLGTSAKGDTQYF

clone_size: -
v_call: TRBV5-1
j_call: TRBJ2-3
d_call: TRBD1
cdr3_nt: TGCGCCAGCAGCTTGGCAACAGGGGCCTTTACAGATACGCAGTATTTT
cdr3_aa: CASSLATGAFTDTQYF

clone_size: few
v_call: TRBV20-1
j_call: TRBJ1-1
d_call: TRBD1
cdr3_nt: TGCAGTGCTAAACTACAGGGGATGAACACTGAAGCTTTCTTT
cdr3_aa: CSAKLQGMNTEAFF